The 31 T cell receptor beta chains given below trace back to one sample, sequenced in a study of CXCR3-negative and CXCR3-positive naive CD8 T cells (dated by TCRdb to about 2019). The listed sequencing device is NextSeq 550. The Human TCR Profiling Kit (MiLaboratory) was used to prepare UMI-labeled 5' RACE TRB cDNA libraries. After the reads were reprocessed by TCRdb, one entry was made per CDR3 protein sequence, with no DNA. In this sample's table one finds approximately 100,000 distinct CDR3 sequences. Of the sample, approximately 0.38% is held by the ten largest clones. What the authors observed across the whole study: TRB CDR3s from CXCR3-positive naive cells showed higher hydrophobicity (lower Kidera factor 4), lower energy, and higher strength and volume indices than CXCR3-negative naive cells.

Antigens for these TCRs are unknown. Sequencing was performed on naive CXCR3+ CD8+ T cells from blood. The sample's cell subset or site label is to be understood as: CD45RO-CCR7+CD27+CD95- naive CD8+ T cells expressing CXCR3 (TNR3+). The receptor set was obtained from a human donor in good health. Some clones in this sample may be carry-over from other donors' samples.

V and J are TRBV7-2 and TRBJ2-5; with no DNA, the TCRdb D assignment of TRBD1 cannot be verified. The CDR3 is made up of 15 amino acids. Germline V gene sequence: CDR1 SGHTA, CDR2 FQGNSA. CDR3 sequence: CASSFSGGAMETQYF.

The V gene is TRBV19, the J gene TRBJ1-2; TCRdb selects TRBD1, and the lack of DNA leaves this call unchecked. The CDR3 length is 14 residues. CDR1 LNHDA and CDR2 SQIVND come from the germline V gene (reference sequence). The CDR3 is CASIDSPAAWGYTF.

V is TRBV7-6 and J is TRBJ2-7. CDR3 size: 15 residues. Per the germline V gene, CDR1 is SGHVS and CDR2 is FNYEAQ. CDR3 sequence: CASSLSVGFSYEQYF.

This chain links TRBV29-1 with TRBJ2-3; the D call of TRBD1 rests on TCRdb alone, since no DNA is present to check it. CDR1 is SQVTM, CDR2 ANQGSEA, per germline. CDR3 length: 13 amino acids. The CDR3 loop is CSAVGALTDTQYF.

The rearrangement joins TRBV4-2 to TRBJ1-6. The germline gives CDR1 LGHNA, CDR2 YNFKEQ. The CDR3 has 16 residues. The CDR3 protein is CASSQVYGTTNSPLHF.

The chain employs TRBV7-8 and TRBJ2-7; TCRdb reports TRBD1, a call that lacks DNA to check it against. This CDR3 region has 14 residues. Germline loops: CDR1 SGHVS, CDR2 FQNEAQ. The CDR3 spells CASSRPGQTYEQYF. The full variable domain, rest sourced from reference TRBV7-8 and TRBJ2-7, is GAGVSQSPRYKVAKRGQDVALRCDPISGHVSLFWYQQALGQGPEFLTYFQNEAQLDKSGLPSDRFFAERPEGSVSTLKIQRTQQEDSAVYLCASSRPGQTYEQYFGPGTRLTVT.

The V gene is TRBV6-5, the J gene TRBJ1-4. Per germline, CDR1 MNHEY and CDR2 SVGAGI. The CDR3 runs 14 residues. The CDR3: CASSAQGFNEKLFF.

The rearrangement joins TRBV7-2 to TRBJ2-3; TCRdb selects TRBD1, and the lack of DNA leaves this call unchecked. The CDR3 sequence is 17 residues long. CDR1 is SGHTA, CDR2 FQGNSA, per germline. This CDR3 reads CASSASFWGASTDTQYF.

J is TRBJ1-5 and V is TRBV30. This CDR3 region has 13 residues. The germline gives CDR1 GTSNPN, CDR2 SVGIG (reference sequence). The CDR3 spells CAWSVQGDQPQHF. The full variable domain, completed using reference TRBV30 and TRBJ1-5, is SQTIHQWPATLVQPVGSPLSLECTVEGTSNPNLYWYRQAAGRGLQLLFYSVGIGQISSEVPQNLSASRPQDRQFILSSKKLLLSDSGFYLCAWSVQGDQPQHFGDGTRLSIL.

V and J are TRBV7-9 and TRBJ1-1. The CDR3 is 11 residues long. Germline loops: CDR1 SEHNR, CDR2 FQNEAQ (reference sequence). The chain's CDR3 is CASSLGDGAFF.

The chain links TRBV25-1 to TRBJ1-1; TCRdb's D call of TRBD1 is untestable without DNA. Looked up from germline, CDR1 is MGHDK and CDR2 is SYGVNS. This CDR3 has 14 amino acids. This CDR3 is CASSPGQLNTEAFF.

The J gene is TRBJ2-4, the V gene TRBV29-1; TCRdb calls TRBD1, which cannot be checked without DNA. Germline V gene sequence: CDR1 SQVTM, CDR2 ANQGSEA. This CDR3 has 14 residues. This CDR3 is CSVVWGTGKNIQYF.

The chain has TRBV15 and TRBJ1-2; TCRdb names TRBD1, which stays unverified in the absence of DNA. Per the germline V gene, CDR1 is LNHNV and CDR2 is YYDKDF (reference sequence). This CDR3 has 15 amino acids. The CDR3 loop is CATSREYGDTHGYTF.

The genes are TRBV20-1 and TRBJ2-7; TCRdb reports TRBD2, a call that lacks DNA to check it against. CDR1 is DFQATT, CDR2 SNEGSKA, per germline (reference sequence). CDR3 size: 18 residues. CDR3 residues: CSARDFSSGTTNSYEQYF.

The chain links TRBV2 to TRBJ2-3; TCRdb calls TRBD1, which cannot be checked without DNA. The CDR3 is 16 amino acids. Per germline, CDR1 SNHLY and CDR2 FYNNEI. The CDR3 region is CASADPTGGWPDTQYF.

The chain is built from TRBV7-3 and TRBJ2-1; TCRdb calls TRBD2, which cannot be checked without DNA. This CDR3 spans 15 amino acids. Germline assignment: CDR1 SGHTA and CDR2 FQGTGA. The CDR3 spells CASSLGAGAYNEQFF. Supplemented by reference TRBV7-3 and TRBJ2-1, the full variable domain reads GAGVSQTPSNKVTEKGKYVELRCDPISGHTALYWYRQSLGQGPEFLIYFQGTGAADDSGLPNDRFFAVRPEGSVSTLKIQRTERGDSAVYLCASSLGAGAYNEQFFGPGTRLTVL.

The CDR3 region is CSVEDWTEGAGANVLTF. V usage is TRBV29-1 and J usage is TRBJ2-6; TCRdb outputs TRBD1, but without DNA this stays unchecked. Germline-derived CDR1 and CDR2 are SQVTM and ANQGSEA. There are 17 residues in the CDR3.

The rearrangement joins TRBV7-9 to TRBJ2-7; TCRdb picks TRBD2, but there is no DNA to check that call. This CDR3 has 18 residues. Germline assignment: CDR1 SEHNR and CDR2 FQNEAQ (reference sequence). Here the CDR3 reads CASSSLAGEASGSYEQYF.

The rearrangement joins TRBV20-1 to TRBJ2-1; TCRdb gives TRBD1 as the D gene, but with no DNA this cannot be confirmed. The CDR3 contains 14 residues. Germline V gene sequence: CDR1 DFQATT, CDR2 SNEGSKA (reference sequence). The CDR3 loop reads CSADVGGVYNEQFF.

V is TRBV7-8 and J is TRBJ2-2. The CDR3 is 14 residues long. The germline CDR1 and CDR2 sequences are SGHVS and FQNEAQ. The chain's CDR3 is CASSLDPETGELFF.

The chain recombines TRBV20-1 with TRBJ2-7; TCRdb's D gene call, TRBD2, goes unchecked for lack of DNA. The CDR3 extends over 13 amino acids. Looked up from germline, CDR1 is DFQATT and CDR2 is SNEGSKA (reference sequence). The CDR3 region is CSARVAVAYEQYF.

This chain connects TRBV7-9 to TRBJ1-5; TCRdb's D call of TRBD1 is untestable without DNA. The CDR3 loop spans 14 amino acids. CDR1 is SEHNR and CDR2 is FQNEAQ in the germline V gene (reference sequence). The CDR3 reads CASSSGGAGQPQHF.

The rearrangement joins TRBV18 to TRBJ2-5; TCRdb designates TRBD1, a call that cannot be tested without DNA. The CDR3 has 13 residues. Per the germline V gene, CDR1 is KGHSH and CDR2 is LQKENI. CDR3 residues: CASRGGGRETQYF.

The CDR3 protein is CASSRPPNQPQHF. This chain connects TRBV12-3 or TRBV12-4 to TRBJ1-5. This CDR3 has 13 amino acids.

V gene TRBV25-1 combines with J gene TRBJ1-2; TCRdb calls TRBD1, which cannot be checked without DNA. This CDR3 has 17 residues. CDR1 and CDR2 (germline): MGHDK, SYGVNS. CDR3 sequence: CASSEGTGGRANYGYTF.

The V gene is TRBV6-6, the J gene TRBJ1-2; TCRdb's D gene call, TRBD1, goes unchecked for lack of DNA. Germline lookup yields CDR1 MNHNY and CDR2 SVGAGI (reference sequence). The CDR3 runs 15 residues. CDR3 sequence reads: CASSPTLGGQDGYTF.

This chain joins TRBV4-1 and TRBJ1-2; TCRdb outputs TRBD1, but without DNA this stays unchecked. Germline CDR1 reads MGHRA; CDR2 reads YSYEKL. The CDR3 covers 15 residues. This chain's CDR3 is CASSQAPGQAYGYTF.

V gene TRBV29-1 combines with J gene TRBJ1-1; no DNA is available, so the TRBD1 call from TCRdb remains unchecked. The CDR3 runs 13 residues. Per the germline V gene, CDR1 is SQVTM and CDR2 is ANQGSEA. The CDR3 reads CSVEGWGTGEAFF. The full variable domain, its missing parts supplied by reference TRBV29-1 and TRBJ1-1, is SAVISQKPSRDICQRGTSLTIQCQVDSQVTMMFWYRQQPGQSLTLIATANQGSEATYESGFVIDKFPISRPNLTFSTLTVSNMSPEDSSIYLCSVEGWGTGEAFFGQGTRLTVV.

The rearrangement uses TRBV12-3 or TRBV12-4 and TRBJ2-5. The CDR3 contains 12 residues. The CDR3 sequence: CASSFHRETQYF.

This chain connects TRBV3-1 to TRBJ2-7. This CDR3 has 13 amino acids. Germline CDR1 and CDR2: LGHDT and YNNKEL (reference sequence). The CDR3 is CASSQDPTGEQYF.

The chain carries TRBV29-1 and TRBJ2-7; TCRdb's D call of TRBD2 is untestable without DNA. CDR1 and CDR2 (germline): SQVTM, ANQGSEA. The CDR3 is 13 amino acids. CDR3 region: CSVAGPTSWEQYF.